Here is one T cell receptor beta chain with its context. Generated by immunoSEQ multiplex PCR, the TCRdb table keeps only in-frame clones and is missing some. This sample yields a few hundred thousand clones, of which 84% are seen a single time; over 8.5% belongs to the top ten. This record comes from a study of blood T cell repertoires in COVID-19. Looking at the study overall: Nucleic acid was either cDNA or gDNA, and it came from T cells, B-cell-depleted T cells, or PBMCs.

V shed 6 bases and J 2 bases; nucleotides not matched to a gene: 9. Looked up from germline, CDR1 is LNHDA and CDR2 is SQIVND (reference sequence). This CDR3 has 17 amino acids. This clonotype was sampled from a human donor in a cohort sampled during active COVID-19. The sample was peripheral blood. V usage is TRBV19 and J usage is TRBJ2-7; TRBD2 matches 14 bases. The CDR3 DNA follows: TGTGCCAGTAGCCATAGGACTAGCGGGAGGACTACCTACGAGCAGTACTTC. Its translation: CASSHRTSGRTTYEQYF.